This TCR beta chain was identified in a study of molecular identifiers for immune sequencing clone quantification (dated by TCRdb to 2016 to 2019). Study-level background: For a replicate experiment, RNA from approximately 20,000 or 98,000 naive CD8 T cells was divided into five aliquots, and four of the five aliquots were sequenced. This methods study used CD8 T cells to benchmark TCR RNA copy counting and molecular-identifier clustering-based TCR repertoire sequencing (MIDCIRS). Overall results and qualifications from the work: The sizes of highly expanded clones could end up underestimated when identical TCR molecules share a barcode. Spiked-in Jurkat TCR RNA (approximately 9 copies' worth), which is not part of the donor repertoire, was contained in the naive libraries. In CMV-specific effector cells, clones with more than 20 RNA copies accounted for over 97% of molecules, whereas in naive cells such clones accounted for under 1%. Even against a background of 750,000 to 1,000,000 naive CD8 T cells, spiked-in Jurkat TCR RNA amounting to a single cell's worth was reported to be detectable. Without barcode sub-clustering, chimeric consensus sequences inflated TCR diversity; chimeras reached as high as 47%. About 3 recovered TCR RNA copies per cell were obtained by modeling, versus roughly 9.1 by digital PCR, implying a capture efficiency of 25% to 30%.

Libraries came from PCR. Sequenced on an Illumina HiSeq 4000. Bulk TCR libraries were generated as previously described, with the TCR primers listed in Table S5 used. Purification of total RNA was performed with the Qiagen AllPrep DNA/RNA kit. Reads from multiple sequencing runs of the same library were pooled before analysis. In the paper's pipeline: Reads were retained only if the reads had an exact TCR constant sequence, and the retained reads were trimmed to 150 nt and grouped according to their 12-nt molecular barcodes. Reads within each barcode group were sub-clustered using a 15% Levenshtein threshold, and quality-weighted consensus sequences were constructed for each RNA molecule. Non-functional sequences were excluded, and lower-count sequences lying one edit away from another sequence were also excluded. Based on a fit of two negative binomial distributions, barcode sub-clusters having less than 20% of the maximum read count were discarded. TCRdb reprocessing: public reads trimmed at Q25 with fastp, clones called with MiXCR, in-frame beta chains kept. All rows with the same CDR3 protein become a single entry with the most common DNA and genes. In this record, the V and J calls reflect TCRdb's handling and not the investigators' own analysis. The sample yields about 640,000 distinct CDR3 sequences; approximately 20% were counted once. Roughly 0.83% of the sample is held by the ten biggest clonotypes.

For this clonotype: Its target antigen remains unknown. This may arise from a read error, as a much more abundant clone is one base away.

Naive CD8 T cell libraries were made from 20,000 to 1,000,000 sorted cells using 10%, 30% or 50% of purified RNA. On a BD FACSAria II, naive CD8 T cells were FACS-sorted as CD8+CD4-CCR7+CD45RA+ and collected into RLT Plus buffer. Detection sensitivity was tested by spiking Jurkat RNA equal to roughly ten TCR copies' worth into samples containing roughly 17,000-1,000,000 naive CD8 T cells. CD8 T cells were enriched with RosetteSep CD8+ T Cell Enrichment Cocktail and Ficoll-Paque, followed by ACK red cell lysis. Sequences were obtained from naive CD8+ T cells from blood, with Jurkat cell RNA spiked in. Per the publication, the cell subset or site label means: FACS-sorted CD8+CD4-CCR7+CD45RA+ naive T cells. This TCR was recovered from a human donor in good health. Some libraries in this study had Jurkat cell RNA spiked in.

The DNA sequence follows: TGCAGTGCTAGAGATCAATTCACAGATACGCGGTATTTT. Translated, this is CSARDQFTDTRYF. The sequence joins TRBV20-1 to TRBJ2-3, with no confidently assigned D gene. For CDR1 and CDR2, the germline V gene (reference sequence) lists DFQATT and SNEGSKA. The CDR3 contains 13 residues, cysteine and phenylalanine counted. The only DNA kept is the CDR3, 39 bases in frame from the first base.